Each of the 27 T cell receptor beta chains below was sequenced from the same sample in a study of Ad26.COV2.S vaccination and SARS-CoV-2 variants. Clones were sequenced by immunoSEQ multiplex PCR, and TCRdb holds only the in-frame ones, with some missing. The table lists about 350,000 clones, around 88% of them singletons. Regarding treatment: 15 to 20 received Ad26.COV2.S at low or high dose, single or two shots; about five received placebo; per-sample allocation not given. Samples analyzed were those drawn on day 63 after the first vaccine or placebo injection. This specimen was peripheral blood, taken in a trial of Ad26.COV2.S vaccine versus placebo. These receptors were obtained from a person aged 18-60 years who received the Ad26.COV2.S COVID-19 vaccine or a placebo.

This clone was observed once. At one of its ends the junction is not consistent with the germline gene, which may arise from a read error. This chain links TRBV7-7 with TRBJ2-1; 12 bases line up with TRBD2. Germline V lookup: CDR1 SSHAT, CDR2 FNYEAQ (reference sequence). This CDR3 is built from 16 residues. CDR3 DNA sequence: TGTGCTAGCAGCCCCCGGCTAGCGGGGGGGATCGCTGAGCAGTTCTTC. As protein: CASSPRLAGGIAEQFF.

The rearrangement links TRBV29-1 to TRBJ2-7, with D tentatively TRBD1 (5 bases). V shed 5 bases and J shed 5 bases, with 16 bases lying between them. This CDR3 is 13 amino acids long. Germline assignment: CDR1 SQVTM and CDR2 ANQGSEA. In DNA, the CDR3 is TGCAGCGTTACCCCCCCTCCAGGGAACGAGCAGTACTTC. It yields the protein CSVTPPPGNEQYF.

The V call is TRBV18, the J call TRBJ2-7, with 7 positions matching TRBD1. Per the germline V gene, CDR1 is KGHSH and CDR2 is LQKENI. The CDR3 covers 14 residues. Unmatched junction bases numbered 4, after V lost 2 bases and J lost 3 bases. Here the CDR3 reads CASSPIDRDYEQYF. The CDR3 DNA follows: TGTGCCAGCTCACCAATCGACAGGGACTACGAGCAGTACTTC.

The DNA of the CDR3 is TGTGCCAGCAGCCCGAGGAACCCGTCGACAGGGAGGAGGGCTGAAGCTTTCTTT. This sequence encodes CASSPRNPSTGRRAEAFF. This sequence joins TRBV9 and TRBJ1-1, with TRBD1 matching over 7 bases. V shed 4 bases and J 6 bases; nucleotides not matched to a gene: 21. CDR1 SGDLS and CDR2 YYNGEE come from the germline V gene. CDR3 length: 18 residues.

The chain links TRBV11-2 to TRBJ1-1, with TRBD1 matching 9 bases. J was trimmed by 4 bases and V by 5 bases; bases with no gene match: 5. Germline values: CDR1 SGHAT, CDR2 FQNNGV. CDR3 length: 14 residues. CDR3 in DNA: TGTGCCAGCAGCACAACAGGGGGCAGCACTGAAGCTTTCTTT. This sequence encodes CASSTTGGSTEAFF. Drawing the rest from reference TRBV11-2 and TRBJ1-1, the complete variable domain is EAGVAQSPRYKIIEKRQSVAFWCNPISGHATLYWYQQILGQGPKLLIQFQNNGVVDDSQLPKDRFSAERLKGVDSTLKIQPAKLEDSAVYLCASSTTGGSTEAFFGQGTRLTVV.

The rearrangement joins TRBV7-9 to TRBJ2-7; unclear D gene. In germline, CDR1 is SEHNR, CDR2 FQNEAQ (reference sequence). Trimming pared 6 bases from V and 0 bases from J, leaving 9 bases between. The CDR3 has 13 amino acids. As DNA, the CDR3 is TGTGCCAGCAGTAATCTAGGCTCCTACGAGCAGTACTTC. Protein sequence: CASSNLGSYEQYF.

V usage is TRBV5-6 and J usage is TRBJ1-2; D not certain. The CDR3 covers 12 residues. Germline V CDR1 and CDR2: SGHDT, YYEEEE. Trimming stripped 4 bases from V and 8 bases from J, with 12 bases between. In DNA, the CDR3 is TGTGCCAGCAGCGCTGATCGTGGGGGCTACACCTTC. The encoded protein is CASSADRGGYTF.

This clone has just one count. V usage is TRBV5-4 and J usage is TRBJ1-4, with 10 nucleotides matching TRBD1. V lost 2 bases, J lost 6 bases, and 1 base stayed unmatched. The CDR3 covers 14 residues. CDR1 is SGHNT, CDR2 YYREEE, per germline (reference sequence). This chain's CDR3 is CASSFGTGDEKLFF. CDR3 DNA sequence: TGTGCCAGCAGCTTCGGGACAGGGGATGAAAAACTGTTTTTT.

This chain joins TRBV5-6 and TRBJ1-1; D unresolved. Trimming pared 2 bases from V and 1 base from J, leaving 6 bases between. This CDR3 is 13 amino acids long. Germline V CDR1 and CDR2: SGHDT, YYEEEE. This CDR3 reads CASSFWKNTEAFF. The CDR3 DNA reads TGTGCCAGCAGCTTTTGGAAGAACACTGAAGCTTTCTTT.

Here the CDR3 reads CASSLLVTSDTQYF. In DNA form, the CDR3 reads TGCGCCAGCAGCTTGTTAGTGACCTCAGATACGCAGTATTTT. The rearrangement uses TRBV5-1 and TRBJ2-3, with D hard to call. This CDR3 spans 14 amino acids. Trimming removed 1 base from V and 4 bases from J, with 10 bases in between. Germline lookup yields CDR1 SGHRS and CDR2 YFSETQ.

The rearrangement links TRBV7-3 to TRBJ2-5; 8 nucleotides align to TRBD1. With 1 base clipped from V and 2 bases from J, the junction kept 3 bases outside the gene matches. Germline lookup yields CDR1 SGHTA and CDR2 FQGTGA. The CDR3 runs 15 residues. CDR3 protein: CASSLIRGPQETQYF. The DNA for the CDR3 is TGTGCCAGCAGCTTAATCAGGGGGCCTCAAGAGACCCAGTACTTC.

The chain combines TRBV6-2 or TRBV6-3 with TRBJ2-7, with 7 nucleotides matching TRBD1. Unmatched junction bases numbered 4, after V lost 5 bases and J lost 6 bases. This CDR3 is 12 amino acids long. Germline CDR1 MNHEY, CDR2 SVGEGT. The CDR3 loop is CASSRQGFEQYF. In DNA form, the CDR3 reads TGTGCCAGCAGTCGACAGGGTTTCGAGCAGTACTTC.

The chain carries TRBV6-2 or TRBV6-3 and TRBJ1-1; 8 nucleotides line up with TRBD1. Trimming cost V 2 bases and J 1 base; bases outside gene matches: 9. Germline CDR1 and CDR2: MNHEY and SVGEGT. The length of the CDR3 is 17 residues. CDR3 residues: CASSYPAYRGANTEAFF. DNA of the CDR3: TGTGCCAGCAGTTACCCCGCCTACAGGGGGGCGAACACTGAAGCTTTCTTT.

The chain couples TRBV11-3 to TRBJ2-1, with D possibly being TRBD1 or TRBD2 (7 bases each). CDR1 is SGHNT and CDR2 is YENEEA in the germline V gene. This CDR3 region has 13 residues. Trimming removed 5 bases at V and 8 bases at J, with 13 bases between. CDR3 in DNA: TGTGCCAGCAGCGGGGGGGACAGCCATGAGCAGTTCTTC. The encoded protein is CASSGGDSHEQFF.

This clone appeared a few times. The chain couples TRBV7-2 to TRBJ1-1; the match to TRBD1 covers 7 bases. The CDR3 runs to 13 residues. Losses at the gene ends were 5 bases for V and 0 bases for J; bases not matched to a gene: 0. Germline-derived CDR1 and CDR2 are SGHTA and FQGNSA. The CDR3 spells CASSRGLNTEAFF. The DNA for the CDR3 is TGTGCCAGCAGCAGGGGGCTGAACACTGAAGCTTTCTTT.

The chain employs TRBV2 and TRBJ1-2; the D gene is possibly TRBD1 (6 bases). The CDR3 has 15 amino acids. Germline CDR1 SNHLY, CDR2 FYNNEI. The V and J ends lost 7 bases and 7 bases respectively, with 22 bases between them. DNA for the CDR3: TGTGCCAGCACTTTAGGGGGGGCGCGACTGAGTGGCTACACCTTC. It is translated as CASTLGGARLSGYTF.

This chain connects TRBV7-9 to TRBJ2-5; 9 bases line up with TRBD2. Germline V gene data show CDR1 as SEHNR and CDR2 as FQNEAQ (reference sequence). The junction had 10 bases not matched to a gene; V was cut back by 5 bases and J by 0 bases. The CDR3 totals 17 residues. CDR3 nucleotide sequence: TGTGCCAGCAGCGCTCCTAGCGGGGCAAAGTACCAAGAGACCCAGTACTTC. Amino acids: CASSAPSGAKYQETQYF.

Details on this clone: Additional DNA sequences in this sample encode the identical CDR3. This chain uses TRBV12-5 with TRBJ1-2; 8 bases agree with TRBD1. The ends lost 5 bases at V and 4 bases at J; junction bases unmatched: 6. From germline, CDR1 is LGHNT and CDR2 FRNRAP. The CDR3 consists of 14 residues. For the CDR3, the DNA is TGTGCTAGTGGTCTTGGACAGGGTGCCTATGGCTACACCTTC. This sequence encodes CASGLGQGAYGYTF.

This sequence joins TRBV7-3 and TRBJ2-5, with D possibly being TRBD2 (6 bases). The V gene lost 5 bases and the J gene lost 0 bases, with 13 bases spanning the gap. CDR1 and CDR2 (germline): SGHTA, FQGTGA. This CDR3 has 15 residues. The CDR3 spells CASSPTPGDQETQYF. CDR3 nucleotides: TGTGCCAGCAGCCCCACCCCGGGGGACCAAGAGACCCAGTACTTC.

The chain combines TRBV6-5 with TRBJ2-3; D is perhaps TRBD2 (6 bases). There are 12 residues in the CDR3. With 5 bases removed from V and 6 bases from J, the gap between germline ends came to 9 bases. Germline values: CDR1 MNHEY, CDR2 SVGAGI. This chain's CDR3 is CASSRLGDTQYF. In DNA, the CDR3 is TGTGCCAGCAGTCGACTAGGGGATACGCAGTATTTT.

This clone was counted a single time. V gene TRBV10-1 combines with J gene TRBJ2-7; 10 positions match TRBD2. The CDR3 is made up of 13 amino acids. The germline V gene has CDR1 WNHNN and CDR2 SYGVQD (reference sequence). With 5 bases clipped from V and 6 bases from J, the junction kept 4 bases outside the gene matches. The CDR3 loop reads CASSRLAGVEQYF. CDR3 sequence (DNA): TGCGCCAGCAGTAGGCTAGCGGGAGTCGAGCAGTACTTC.

The sample holds a few counts of this clone. This sequence joins TRBV19 and TRBJ1-5; D remains ambiguous. The V end was cut by 6 bases, the J end by 2 bases, with 23 bases between. The CDR3 length is 18 residues. The germline V gene encodes CDR1 LNHDA and CDR2 SQIVND (reference sequence). The CDR3 reads CASRYWPGSEIGNQPQHF. CDR3 DNA sequence: TGTGCCAGTAGGTATTGGCCCGGGAGCGAAATTGGCAATCAGCCCCAGCATTTT.

This chain uses TRBV6-4 with TRBJ2-1; 8 bases line up with TRBD2. Germline trimming cut 0 bases from V and 3 bases from J; bases unmatched to any gene: 4. There are 16 residues in the CDR3. Germline CDR1 reads MRHNA; CDR2 reads SNTAGT. The CDR3 region is CASSDSRLAGYNEQFF. The CDR3 region has the DNA TGTGCCAGCAGTGACTCGCGGCTAGCGGGCTACAATGAGCAGTTCTTC.

The J gene is TRBJ2-5, the V gene TRBV29-1, with D possibly called TRBD1 or TRBD2 (5 bases each). Germline lookup yields CDR1 SQVTM and CDR2 ANQGSEA. CDR3 size: 13 residues. The V end was cut by 2 bases, the J end by 5 bases, with 12 bases between. The CDR3 loop reads CSVEYGAGETQYF. In DNA form, the CDR3 reads TGCAGCGTTGAATACGGGGCAGGGGAGACCCAGTACTTC.

The chain combines TRBV14 with TRBJ2-3; D unclear. CDR3 length: 16 amino acids. V lost 0 bases and J 3 bases, leaving 13 bases between the germline ends. Germline CDR1 is SGHDN and CDR2 is FVKESK. The DNA for the CDR3 is TGTGCCAGCAGCCAAGATTCTAATAGTCGGACAGATACGCAGTATTTT. Its translation: CASSQDSNSRTDTQYF.

J is TRBJ2-7 and V is TRBV28; TRBD2 is a possible D gene (5 bases). The V end was cut by 1 base, the J end by 6 bases, with 7 bases between. This CDR3 is 12 amino acids long. Looked up from germline, CDR1 is MDHEN and CDR2 is SYDVKM. The CDR3 protein is CASSLYGVEQYF. CDR3 in DNA: TGTGCCAGCAGTTTATACGGGGTCGAGCAGTACTTC. The full variable domain, in which reference TRBV28 and TRBJ2-7 provide the parts outside the CDR3, is DVKVTQSSRYLVKRTGEKVFLECVQDMDHENMFWYRQDPGLGLRLIYFSYDVKMKEKGDIPEGYSVSREKKERFSLILESASTNQTSMYLCASSLYGVEQYFGPGTRLTVT.

Only one count was recorded for this clone. This chain links TRBV28 with TRBJ2-3; D is possibly TRBD2 (6 bases). The CDR3 totals 15 residues. The V end lost 8 bases, the J end lost 6 bases, and 21 bases lay between the germline ends. CDR1 MDHEN and CDR2 SYDVKM come from the germline V gene. The CDR3 DNA reads as TGTGCCAGCGCTTTTTCCCGACTAGGAACGGATACGCAGTATTTT. It encodes CASAFSRLGTDTQYF.